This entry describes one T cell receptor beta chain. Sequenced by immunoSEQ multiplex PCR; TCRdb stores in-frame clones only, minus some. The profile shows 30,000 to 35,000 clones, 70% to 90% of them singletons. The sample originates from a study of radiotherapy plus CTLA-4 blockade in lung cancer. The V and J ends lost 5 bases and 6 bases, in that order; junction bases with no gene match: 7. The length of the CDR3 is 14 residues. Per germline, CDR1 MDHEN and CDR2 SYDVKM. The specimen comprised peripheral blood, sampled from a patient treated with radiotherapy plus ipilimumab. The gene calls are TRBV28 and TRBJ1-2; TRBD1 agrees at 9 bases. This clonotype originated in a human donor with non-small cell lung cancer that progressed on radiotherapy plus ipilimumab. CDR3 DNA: TGTGCCAGCAGTCGTGGACAGGGGAGGGATGGCTACACCTTC. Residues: CASSRGQGRDGYTF.